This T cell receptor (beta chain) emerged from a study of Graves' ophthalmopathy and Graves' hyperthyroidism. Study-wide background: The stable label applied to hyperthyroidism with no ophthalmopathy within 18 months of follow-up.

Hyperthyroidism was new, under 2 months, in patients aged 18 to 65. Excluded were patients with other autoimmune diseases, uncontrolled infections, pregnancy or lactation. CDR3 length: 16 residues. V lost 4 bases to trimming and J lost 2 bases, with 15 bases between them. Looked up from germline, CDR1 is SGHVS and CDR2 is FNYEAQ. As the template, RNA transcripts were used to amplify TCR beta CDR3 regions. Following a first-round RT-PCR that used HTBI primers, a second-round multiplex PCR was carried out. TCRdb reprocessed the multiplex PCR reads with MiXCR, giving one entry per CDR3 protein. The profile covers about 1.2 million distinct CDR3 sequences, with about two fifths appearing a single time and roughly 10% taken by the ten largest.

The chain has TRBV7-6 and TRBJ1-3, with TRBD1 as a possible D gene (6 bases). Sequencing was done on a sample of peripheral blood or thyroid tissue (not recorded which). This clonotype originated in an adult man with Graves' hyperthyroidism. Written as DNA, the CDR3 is TGTGCCAGCAGCTCTGATCTGCAGGGGACTGGAAACACCATATATTTT. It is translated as CASSSDLQGTGNTIYF.